Shown below are 29 T cell receptor beta chains from a single sample sequenced in a study of OX40 agonist ivuxolimab in advanced cancers. The repertoire was sequenced with immunoSEQ multiplex PCR; TCRdb's copy has only in-frame clones and lacks some. The sample has some 77,000 clones, approximately 92% seen once. This material consisted of CD4+ or CD8+ T cells sorted from blood, taken in a trial of the OX40 agonist ivuxolimab. The source of these receptors is an adult with an advanced solid tumor such as melanoma, head and neck, liver or kidney cancer.

The rearrangement links TRBV7-9 to TRBJ1-1, with D unclear. Germline CDR1 SEHNR, CDR2 FQNEAQ (reference sequence). This CDR3 comprises 13 residues. The V gene lost 5 bases and the J gene lost 0 bases, with 7 bases spanning the gap. The CDR3 loop is CASSGIMNTEAFF. CDR3 in DNA: TGTGCCAGCAGCGGAATCATGAACACTGAAGCTTTCTTT.

J is TRBJ1-6 and V is TRBV2; D is possibly TRBD1 (6 bases). The CDR3 covers 15 residues. The V end lost 2 bases, the J end lost 2 bases, and 7 bases lay between the germline ends. Germline CDR1 SNHLY, CDR2 FYNNEI. The chain's CDR3 is CASSEQGTYNSPLHF. The CDR3 nucleotides are TGTGCCAGCAGTGAACAGGGGACCTATAATTCACCCCTCCACTTT.

The gene calls are TRBV6-4 and TRBJ2-3, with 10 nucleotides matching TRBD2. The germline V gene encodes CDR1 MRHNA and CDR2 SNTAGT. V was clipped by 0 bases and J by 1 base; unmatched bases: 4. CDR3 length: 17 residues. The CDR3 region has the DNA TGTGCCAGCAGTGACTCTACTAGCGGGGCCGGCACAGATACGCAGTATTTT. Residues: CASSDSTSGAGTDTQYF.

The rearrangement joins TRBV2 to TRBJ1-3, with 7 bases lining up with TRBD1. Trimming cost V 11 bases and J 9 bases; bases outside gene matches: 7. The germline gives CDR1 SNHLY, CDR2 FYNNEI. This CDR3 has 11 amino acids. The CDR3 here is CAREEGATIYF. The CDR3 DNA sequence: TGTGCCCGCGAGGAGGGGGCCACCATATATTTT. Variable domain in full (rest from reference TRBV2 and TRBJ1-3): EPEVTQTPSHQVTQMGQEVILRCVPISNHLYFYWYRQILGQKVEFLVSFYNNEISEKSEIFDDQFSVERPDGSNFTLKIRSTKLEDSAMYFCAREEGATIYFGEGSWLTVV.

This rearrangement joins TRBV5-4 to TRBJ1-2; D may be TRBD1 (5 bases). The CDR3 sequence is 11 residues long. Germline CDR1 is SGHNT and CDR2 is YYREEE (reference sequence). Trimming removed 10 bases at V and 8 bases at J, with 15 bases between. The CDR3, as DNA: TGTGCCTACCAACCGGGGGGAGGCTACACCTTC. Protein sequence: CAYQPGGGYTF.

CDR3: CTSSKRDRGRDEQYF. The DNA for the CDR3 is TGCACCAGCAGTAAACGGGACAGGGGGCGAGACGAGCAGTACTTC. The chain recombines TRBV1 with TRBJ2-7; TRBD1 was called by the table and not checked on the DNA. TRBV1 constitutes a pseudogene. The length of the CDR3 is 15 residues.

This chain links TRBV4-1 with TRBJ2-5; the match to TRBD2 covers 9 bases. V lost 3 bases, J lost 0 bases, and 5 bases stayed unmatched. Germline V gene sequence: CDR1 MGHRA, CDR2 YSYEKL. The CDR3 has 16 residues. CDR3 DNA sequence: TGCGCCAGCAGCCATCAGCGGGGGGTATACCAAGAGACCCAGTACTTC. Its protein is CASSHQRGVYQETQYF.

This chain connects TRBV7-9 to TRBJ2-1, with 10 positions matching TRBD2. In germline, CDR1 is SEHNR, CDR2 FQNEAQ (reference sequence). The CDR3 length is 17 residues. V trimming: 5 bases; J trimming: 6 bases; junction bases outside the gene matches: 13. The CDR3 DNA follows: TGTGCCAGCAGCCGAAACCACCTAGCGGGGGCCGCCAATGAGCAGTTCTTC. Its translation is CASSRNHLAGAANEQFF. Variable domain in full (rest from reference TRBV7-9 and TRBJ2-1): DTGVSQNPRHKITKRGQNVTFRCDPISEHNRLYWYRQTLGQGPEFLTYFQNEAQLEKSRLLSDRFSAERPKGSFSTLEIQRTEQGDSAMYLCASSRNHLAGAANEQFFGPGTRLTVL.

The V and J genes are TRBV7-2 and TRBJ2-3; no firm D call. Germline V gene data show CDR1 as SGHTA and CDR2 as FQGNSA. This CDR3 region has 17 residues. The germline V and J ends were trimmed by 5 bases and 0 bases, with 18 bases remaining between them. CDR3 in amino acids: CASSIPTPELSTDTQYF. The CDR3 nucleotides are TGTGCCAGCAGCATACCAACCCCAGAGTTAAGCACAGATACGCAGTATTTT.

The rearrangement joins TRBV18 to TRBJ2-5; D is unclear. The end of the DNA aligns better with TRBJ2-7, so the J call may be wrong. The CDR3 totals 16 residues. Looked up from germline, CDR1 is KGHSH and CDR2 is LQKENI. The CDR3 reads CASSPGTRGISYEQYF. The CDR3 coding sequence is TGTGCCAGCTCACCGGGCACAAGAGGCATCTCCTACGAGCAGTACTTC.

V is TRBV30 and J is TRBJ1-4; D remains ambiguous. Trimming removed 3 bases from V and 12 bases from J, with 14 bases in between. This CDR3 is 12 amino acids long. Looked up from germline, CDR1 is GTSNPN and CDR2 is SVGIG (reference sequence). The CDR3 protein is CAWSDSLAELFF. Written as DNA, the CDR3 is TGTGCCTGGAGCGATAGTCTCGCGGAACTGTTTTTT.

This clone has a handful of counts. The chain uses TRBV6-1 and TRBJ1-5; D remains ambiguous. The ends were cut back, 1 base at V and 5 bases at J, with 6 bases in the middle. Germline-derived CDR1 and CDR2 are MNHNS and SASEGT. This CDR3 has 13 amino acids. CDR3 coding DNA: TGTGCCAGCAGTGAAGACGTCCATCAGCCCCAGCATTTT. Translation gives CASSEDVHQPQHF.

This chain joins TRBV27 and TRBJ2-3; D call uncertain. The CDR3 runs 13 residues. The ends were cut back, 5 bases at V and 4 bases at J, with 10 bases in the middle. CDR1 is MNHEY, CDR2 SMNVEV, per germline (reference sequence). The CDR3 spells CASSILMADTQYF. DNA for the CDR3: TGTGCCAGCAGTATTCTTATGGCAGATACGCAGTATTTT.

The chain joins TRBV29-1 to TRBJ2-7; D unresolved. The CDR3 spans 13 residues. From germline, CDR1 is SQVTM and CDR2 ANQGSEA. Trimming cost V 7 bases and J 3 bases, with 16 bases left between them. The CDR3 loop is CSATLGMVYEQYF. CDR3 bases: TGCAGCGCCACGCTGGGCATGGTCTACGAGCAGTACTTC.

The chain recombines TRBV5-6 with TRBJ1-2, with a possible D match to TRBD1 (5 bases). Germline CDR1 is SGHDT and CDR2 is YYEEEE. V was trimmed by 6 bases and J by 8 bases, leaving 20 bases between them. The CDR3 runs to 14 residues. CDR3 DNA sequence: TGTGCCAGCACTAGGCTCGGGGGGAGCGGCGGCTACACCTTC. Its translation: CASTRLGGSGGYTF.

The chain combines TRBV7-9 with TRBJ2-7; D gene ambiguous. The ends were cut back, 2 bases at V and 3 bases at J, with 8 bases in the middle. The germline V gene encodes CDR1 SEHNR and CDR2 FQNEAQ (reference sequence). This CDR3 comprises 13 residues. The CDR3: CASSLSSYYEQYF. As DNA, the CDR3 is TGTGCCAGCAGCTTAAGCTCCTACTACGAGCAGTACTTC.

The rearrangement uses TRBV7-9 and TRBJ1-4; D not resolved. Germline V gene lookup returns CDR1 SEHNR and CDR2 FQNEAQ (reference sequence). This CDR3 spans 15 amino acids. Deletions cut 1 base from V and 6 bases from J, with 12 bases between. The CDR3 loop reads CASSLGATRDEKLFF. The CDR3 bases are TGTGCCAGCAGCTTAGGCGCGACACGAGATGAAAAACTGTTTTTT.

V gene TRBV9 combines with J gene TRBJ1-2; D gene unclear. The CDR3 is made up of 13 amino acids. The V end was cut by 4 bases, the J end by 7 bases, with 14 bases between. Germline lookup yields CDR1 SGDLS and CDR2 YYNGEE. The CDR3: CASSSIGQSGYTF. The CDR3 DNA reads as TGTGCCAGCAGCTCAATAGGGCAGTCTGGCTACACCTTC.

This rearrangement joins TRBV9 to TRBJ2-1, with D tentatively TRBD1 or TRBD2 (5 bases each). The germline V gene has CDR1 SGDLS and CDR2 YYNGEE. This CDR3 has 13 residues. The V and J ends lost 6 bases and 5 bases respectively, with 12 bases between them. The CDR3 nucleotides read TGTGCCAGCATGGGGGACCCAGACAATGAGCAGTTCTTC. Its translation is CASMGDPDNEQFF.

V usage is TRBV12-5 and J usage is TRBJ2-7; D is ambiguous. The V end was cut by 8 bases, the J end by 0 bases, with 8 bases between. The CDR3 loop spans 12 amino acids. Germline V lookup: CDR1 LGHNT, CDR2 FRNRAP. The CDR3 nucleotides read TGTGCTAGTTTTCTGGACTCCTACGAGCAGTACTTC. Its protein is CASFLDSYEQYF. The variable domain in full, with the rest retrieved from reference TRBV12-5 and TRBJ2-7, is DARVTQTPRHKVTEMGQEVTMRCQPILGHNTVFWYRQTMMQGLELLAYFRNRAPLDDSGMPKDRFSAEMPDATLATLKIQPSEPRDSAVYFCASFLDSYEQYFGPGTRLTVT.

This clone appeared a single time. The CDR3 reads CASSVESGYITDTQYF. The CDR3 DNA reads TGTGCCAGCAGCGTAGAGAGCGGCTATATCACAGATACGCAGTATTTT. The rearrangement uses TRBV9 and TRBJ2-3; D is possibly TRBD2 (5 bases). The V gene's germline CDR1 is SGDLS and CDR2 YYNGEE. Deletions cut 0 bases from V and 2 bases from J, with 13 bases between. The CDR3 length is 16 residues. Using reference TRBV9 and TRBJ2-3 for the parts outside the CDR3, the full variable domain is DSGVTQTPKHLITATGQRVTLRCSPRSGDLSVYWYQQSLDQGLQFLIQYYNGEERAKGNILERFSAQQFPDLHSELNLSSLELGDSALYFCASSVESGYITDTQYFGPGTRLTVL.

This rearrangement joins TRBV13 to TRBJ2-1, with D possibly TRBD1 on 6 matching bases. Germline-derived CDR1 and CDR2 are PRHDT and FYEKMQ (reference sequence). V gave up 5 bases and J gave up 4 bases, with 15 bases separating them. The CDR3 contains 15 residues. The CDR3 DNA sequence: TGTGCCAGCAGCCACCGGGACACCCGATACAATGAGCAGTTCTTC. As protein: CASSHRDTRYNEQFF. The full variable domain, completed using reference TRBV13 and TRBJ2-1, is AAGVIQSPRHLIKEKRETATLKCYPIPRHDTVYWYQQGPGQDPQFLISFYEKMQSDKGSIPDRFSAQQFSDYHSELNMSSLELGDSALYFCASSHRDTRYNEQFFGPGTRLTVL.

CDR3 in amino acids: CASSMWVNTEAFF. CDR3 nucleotide sequence: TGTGCCAGTAGTATGTGGGTGAACACTGAAGCTTTCTTT. The rearrangement links TRBV19 to TRBJ1-1; D is uncertain. The CDR3 is made up of 13 amino acids. Trimming took 3 bases from V and 0 from J, leaving 5 bases between them. CDR1 is LNHDA and CDR2 is SQIVND in the germline V gene (reference sequence).

By share, this clone ranks as hyperexpanded. The rearrangement joins TRBV7-9 to TRBJ2-7; either TRBD1 or TRBD2 may fit D (6 bases each). Germline CDR1 is SEHNR and CDR2 is FQNEAQ (reference sequence). CDR3 length: 16 residues. Trimming stripped 3 bases from V and 3 bases from J, with 18 bases between. CDR3 protein: CASSFYVGGLIYEQYF. The CDR3 DNA reads as TGTGCCAGCAGCTTTTACGTGGGGGGCCTTATCTACGAGCAGTACTTC.

The genes are TRBV5-1 and TRBJ2-1; 7 positions match TRBD1. V trimming: 0 bases; J trimming: 10 bases; junction bases outside the gene matches: 16. The germline gives CDR1 SGHRS, CDR2 YFSETQ. This CDR3 spans 17 amino acids. This CDR3 reads CASSLGIGTDVFGEQFF. The CDR3 DNA is TGCGCCAGCAGCTTGGGTATCGGGACAGATGTCTTTGGCGAGCAGTTCTTC.

V gene TRBV11-2 combines with J gene TRBJ2-7; 9 nucleotides line up with TRBD2. The CDR3 sequence is 14 residues long. Trimming at V came to 1 base and at J to 4 bases, leaving 2 bases not matched to a gene. Germline CDR1 SGHAT, CDR2 FQNNGV. CDR3 amino acids: CASSLGGLAYEQYF. CDR3 nucleotide sequence: TGTGCCAGCAGCTTAGGGGGACTAGCATACGAGCAGTACTTC.

The chain is built from TRBV6-4 and TRBJ1-2; TRBD1 matches at 10 bases. Germline CDR1 MRHNA, CDR2 SNTAGT. The CDR3 has 15 amino acids. V lost 3 bases and J lost 4; bases outside the gene matches: 5. The CDR3 nucleotides are TGTGCCAGCAGTGAAACCGGGACAGGGGTCTATGGCTACACCTTC. Protein sequence: CASSETGTGVYGYTF.

This clone was seen a single time. V usage is TRBV5-4 and J usage is TRBJ2-7, with 10 bases matching TRBD1. CDR1 and CDR2 from the germline V gene are SGHNT and YYREEE (reference sequence). The CDR3 has 17 residues. Trimming removed 2 bases from V and 0 bases from J; junction bases left unmatched: 8. The CDR3 DNA reads as TGTGCCAGCAGCTTTGACGCGGACAGGGGGAGCTCCTACGAGCAGTACTTC. This encodes CASSFDADRGSSYEQYF. Full variable domain (outside the CDR3, taken from reference TRBV5-4 and TRBJ2-7): ETGVTQSPTHLIKTRGQQVTLRCSSQSGHNTVSWYQQALGQGPQFIFQYYREEENGRGNFPPRFSGLQFPNYSSELNVNALELDDSALYLCASSFDADRGSSYEQYFGPGTRLTVT.

The chain uses TRBV11-2 and TRBJ2-5; D not certain. CDR1 and CDR2 from the germline V gene are SGHAT and FQNNGV. The CDR3 covers 13 residues. Trimming cost V 2 bases and J 5 bases, with 9 bases left between them. The CDR3 nucleotides read TGTGCCAGCAGCTTACGTGGGGTTGAGACCCAGTACTTC. It specifies CASSLRGVETQYF.